Each of the 9 T cell receptor beta chains below was sequenced from the same sample in a study of blood T cell repertoires in COVID-19. Method: immunoSEQ multiplex PCR; TCRdb's copy keeps in-frame clones and lacks some. The sample has around 160,000 clones, around nine tenths seen once; the top ten hold 10% to 13%. The source material was peripheral blood. The receptors shown here come from a woman aged 70 to 79 with COVID-19, enrolled during active disease.

The CDR3 DNA reads TGTGCCAGCAGCCTCCTAACGGGGTACACCGGGGAGCTGTTTTTT. Translation gives CASSLLTGYTGELFF. V gene TRBV7-2 combines with J gene TRBJ2-2, with TRBD2 as a possible D gene (5 bases). V lost 5 bases, J lost 3 bases, and 13 bases lay in between. Germline V gives CDR1 SGHTA, CDR2 FQGNSA. This CDR3 has 15 amino acids.

The chain has TRBV5-5 and TRBJ2-1, with TRBD1 identical over 10 bases. The germline gives CDR1 SGHKS, CDR2 YYEKEE (reference sequence). The CDR3 runs 17 residues. Germline trimming cut 4 bases from V and 10 bases from J; bases unmatched to any gene: 17. CDR3 nucleotide sequence: TGTGCCAGCAGCCCGATTCGTCCGGGACAGGGGCTTAGCGAGCAGTTCTTC. As protein: CASSPIRPGQGLSEQFF.

V and J are TRBV7-2 and TRBJ2-7; perhaps TRBD2 as D (7 bases). CDR1 is SGHTA and CDR2 is FQGNSA in the germline V gene. Deletions cut 1 base from V and 6 bases from J, with 19 bases between. The CDR3 loop spans 16 amino acids. CDR3 residues: CASSLDYRGALGEQYF. CDR3 sequence (DNA): TGTGCCAGCAGCTTAGATTACCGGGGGGCTCTTGGCGAGCAGTACTTC. Using reference TRBV7-2 and TRBJ2-7 for the parts outside the CDR3, the full variable domain is GAGVSQSPSNKVTEKGKDVELRCDPISGHTALYWYRQSLGQGLEFLIYFQGNSAPDKSGLPSDRFSAERTGGSVSTLTIQRTQQEDSAVYLCASSLDYRGALGEQYFGPGTRLTVT.

The J gene is TRBJ2-1, the V gene TRBV5-5; D may be TRBD2 (6 bases). From germline, CDR1 is SGHKS and CDR2 YYEKEE (reference sequence). Trimming shortened V by 2 bases and J by 4 bases, and 13 bases separated the two germline ends. The CDR3 sequence is 15 residues long. The chain's CDR3 is CASSLRDSPYNEQFF. DNA for the CDR3: TGTGCCAGCAGCTTACGGGACTCCCCATACAATGAGCAGTTCTTC. The full variable domain, in which reference TRBV5-5 and TRBJ2-1 provide the parts outside the CDR3, is DAGVTQSPTHLIKTRGQQVTLRCSPISGHKSVSWYQQVLGQGPQFIFQYYEKEERGRGNFPDRFSARQFPNYSSELNVNALLLGDSALYLCASSLRDSPYNEQFFGPGTRLTVL.

CDR3 coding DNA: TGTGCCACCTCGGGGGGGAGCTCCTATAATTCACCCCTCCACTTT. It specifies CATSGGSSYNSPLHF. The chain is built from TRBV6-5 and TRBJ1-6; the D gene is possibly TRBD1 (5 bases). The CDR3 length is 15 residues. Germline V gene lookup returns CDR1 MNHEY and CDR2 SVGAGI. The V end lost 10 bases, the J end lost 0 bases, and 13 bases lay between the germline ends.

This clone was recorded a few times. The CDR3 spells CASRRTSEETQYF. The CDR3 DNA sequence: TGTGCCAGCAGGCGGACTAGCGAGGAGACCCAGTACTTC. The genes are TRBV27 and TRBJ2-5; TRBD2 agrees at 9 bases. The ends lost 6 bases at V and 5 bases at J; junction bases unmatched: 4. Germline CDR1 reads MNHEY; CDR2 reads SMNVEV (reference sequence). The CDR3 contains 13 residues.

CDR3 sequence reads: CASRQEGTGELFF. The CDR3 bases are TGTGCCTCTAGGCAGGAGGGCACCGGGGAGCTGTTTTTT. The genes are TRBV6-5 and TRBJ2-2; D might be TRBD2 (6 bases). The V and J ends lost 11 bases and 4 bases respectively, with 14 bases between them. Germline V gene data show CDR1 as MNHEY and CDR2 as SVGAGI. CDR3 length: 13 residues.

The chain links TRBV11-2 to TRBJ2-3, with TRBD2 matching over 9 bases. V was pared by 3 bases and J by 6 bases, with 4 bases of the junction left unmatched. The CDR3 covers 14 residues. The V gene's germline CDR1 is SGHAT and CDR2 FQNNGV. This CDR3 reads CASSLRGGRDTQYF. The CDR3, as DNA: TGTGCCAGCAGCTTGCGGGGGGGCCGGGATACGCAGTATTTT.

The chain couples TRBV10-3 to TRBJ1-2; D may be TRBD1 (6 bases). This CDR3 has 13 residues. Germline V gene lookup returns CDR1 ENHRY and CDR2 SYGVKD. V shed 3 bases and J shed 12 bases, with 17 bases lying between them. The CDR3 loop reads CAISEQGLERHTF. The CDR3 DNA follows: TGTGCCATCAGTGAACAGGGCCTTGAGCGCCACACCTTC.